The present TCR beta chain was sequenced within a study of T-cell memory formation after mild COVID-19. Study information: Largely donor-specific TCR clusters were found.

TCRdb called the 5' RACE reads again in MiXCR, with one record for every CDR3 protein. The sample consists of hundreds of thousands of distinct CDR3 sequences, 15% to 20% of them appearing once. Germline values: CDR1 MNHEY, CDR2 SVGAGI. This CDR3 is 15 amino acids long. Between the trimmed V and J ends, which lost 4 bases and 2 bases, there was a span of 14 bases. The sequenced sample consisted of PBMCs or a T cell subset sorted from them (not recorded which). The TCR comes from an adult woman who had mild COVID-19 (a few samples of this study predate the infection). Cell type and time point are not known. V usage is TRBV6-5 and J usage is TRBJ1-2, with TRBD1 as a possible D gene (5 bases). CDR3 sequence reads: CASSLTGRWNYGYTF. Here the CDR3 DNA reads TGTGCCAGCAGTTTAACGGGACGGTGGAACTATGGCTACACCTTC.